The 9 T cell receptor beta chains in this list originate from one sample, sequenced in a study of blood T cell repertoires in COVID-19. The data were produced by immunoSEQ multiplex PCR, yet TCRdb's version contains in-frame clones alone and is incomplete. The profile shows hundreds of thousands of clones, about 86% of them singletons. Input material: peripheral blood. These receptors were obtained from a woman in her twenties or thirties who had recovered from COVID-19.

The chain has TRBV5-1 and TRBJ2-4, with D perhaps matching TRBD1 (5 bases). Trimming cost V 0 bases and J 7 bases, with 5 bases left between them. The CDR3 consists of 12 residues. In germline, CDR1 is SGHRS, CDR2 YFSETQ. CDR3: CASSLEGNIQYF. CDR3 bases: TGCGCCAGCAGCTTGGAGGGGAACATTCAGTACTTC.

The V and J genes are TRBV2 and TRBJ2-7; D gene uncertain. V shed 6 bases and J shed 2 bases, with 8 bases lying between them. CDR1 and CDR2 (germline): SNHLY, FYNNEI. The CDR3 runs 12 residues. The CDR3: CASSTDAYEQYF. The CDR3, as DNA: TGTGCCAGCAGCACAGACGCCTACGAGCAGTACTTC. Complete variable domain (other parts from reference TRBV2 and TRBJ2-7): EPEVTQTPSHQVTQMGQEVILRCVPISNHLYFYWYRQILGQKVEFLVSFYNNEISEKSEIFDDQFSVERPDGSNFTLKIRSTKLEDSAMYFCASSTDAYEQYFGPGTRLTVT.

The gene calls are TRBV6-5 and TRBJ1-2, with D tentatively TRBD1 (5 bases). Germline V gene lookup returns CDR1 MNHEY and CDR2 SVGAGI. The CDR3 is 13 residues long. Trimming shortened V by 2 bases and J by 3 bases, and 7 bases separated the two germline ends. DNA for the CDR3: TGTGCCAGCAGTTACGGGGGGGACTATGGCTACACCTTC. This translates into CASSYGGDYGYTF.

The V gene is TRBV28, the J gene TRBJ2-5; 7 bases are shared with TRBD1. Germline V gene data show CDR1 as MDHEN and CDR2 as SYDVKM. The CDR3 is 13 amino acids. Trimming removed 7 bases from V and 3 bases from J; junction bases left unmatched: 5. The CDR3 coding sequence is TGTGCCAGCACAGACAGGGTTAAAGAGACCCAGTACTTC. It yields the protein CASTDRVKETQYF.

This chain uses TRBV28 with TRBJ1-1; TRBD1 matches 7 bases. Trimming took 3 bases from V and 8 from J; bases not matched to a gene: 6. The germline gives CDR1 MDHEN, CDR2 SYDVKM. CDR3 length: 13 residues. In nucleotides, the CDR3 is TGTGCCAGCAGTTTCGAGGGGGCGCGGGAAGCTTTCTTT. Its protein product is CASSFEGAREAFF.

V and J are TRBV10-3 and TRBJ1-1; the match to TRBD1 covers 7 bases. CDR3 length: 13 amino acids. CDR1 and CDR2 (germline): ENHRY, SYGVKD. The V segment lost 9 bases and the J segment 5 bases; nucleotides outside the gene matches: 9. This chain's CDR3 is CAISIGGGTEAFF. CDR3 sequence (DNA): TGTGCCATTAGCATAGGGGGCGGAACTGAAGCTTTCTTT.

The V gene is TRBV7-9, the J gene TRBJ2-2; 10 nucleotides match TRBD1. The CDR3 loop spans 16 amino acids. Germline CDR1 is SEHNR and CDR2 is FQNEAQ (reference sequence). Trimming cost V 8 bases and J 3 bases; bases outside gene matches: 9. The CDR3 loop is CASQERDRGDTGELFF. CDR3 nucleotides: TGTGCCAGCCAAGAGAGGGACAGGGGTGACACCGGGGAGCTGTTTTTT.

The gene calls are TRBV6-4 and TRBJ1-1; TRBD1 agrees at 9 bases. Germline loops: CDR1 MRHNA, CDR2 SNTAGT. J was trimmed by 7 bases and V by 6 bases; bases with no gene match: 9. The CDR3 extends over 14 amino acids. The CDR3 here is CASSRDRDYGEAFF. The CDR3, as DNA: TGTGCCAGCAGCCGGGACAGGGACTATGGTGAAGCTTTCTTT.

The chain uses TRBV11-3 and TRBJ2-7; 7 bases are a match to TRBD1. The ends lost 5 bases at V and 2 bases at J; junction bases unmatched: 3. There are 13 residues in the CDR3. Germline V gives CDR1 SGHNT, CDR2 YENEEA. The CDR3 DNA reads TGTGCCAGCAGCACCACAGGGGCCTACGAGCAGTACTTC. Residues: CASSTTGAYEQYF.